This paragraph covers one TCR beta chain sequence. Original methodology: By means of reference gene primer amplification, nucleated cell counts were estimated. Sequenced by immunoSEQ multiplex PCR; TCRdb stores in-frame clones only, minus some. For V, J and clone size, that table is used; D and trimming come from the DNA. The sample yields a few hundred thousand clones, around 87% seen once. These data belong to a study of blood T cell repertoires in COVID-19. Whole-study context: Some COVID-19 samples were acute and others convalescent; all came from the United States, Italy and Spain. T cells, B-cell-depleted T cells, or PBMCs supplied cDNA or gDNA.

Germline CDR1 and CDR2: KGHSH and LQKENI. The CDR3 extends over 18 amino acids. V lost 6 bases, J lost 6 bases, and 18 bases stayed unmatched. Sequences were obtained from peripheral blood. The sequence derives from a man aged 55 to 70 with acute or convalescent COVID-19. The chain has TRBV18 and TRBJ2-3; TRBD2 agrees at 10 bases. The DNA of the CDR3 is TGTGCCAGCTCCCCGGTAATGAAAACTAGCGGGAAGTCGGATACGCAGTATTTT. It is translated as CASSPVMKTSGKSDTQYF.